This T cell receptor (beta chain) was identified during a study of T cells after yellow fever vaccination. Study information: SMART-Seq v4 Ultra Low Input served to prepare low-cell-number fractions.

General study results and limits: From the bulk population, abundant clonotypes could contaminate and appear within FACS-sorted repertoires. Subsequent booster samples again held most clones from primary vaccination (96% CD4, about 86% CD8).

5'RACE template switching generated TCR cDNA, adding a universal primer site and UMIs. TCRdb independently ran MiXCR on the 5' RACE reads; one entry per CDR3 protein. The table has 230,000 or so distinct CDR3 sequences, roughly 3.7% seen once. In its sample, this clonotype was seen many times. Its antigen is still unknown. The CDR3 has 16 amino acids. Per germline, CDR1 LGHDT and CDR2 YNNKEL (reference sequence). V lost 3 bases, J lost 0 bases, and 14 bases lay in between. The sequences come from PBMCs, collected 15 days after the yellow fever booster vaccination. The clonotype originates from a young man who received the YFV17D yellow fever vaccine. The J gene is TRBJ2-5, the V gene TRBV3-1; a possible D gene is TRBD1 (6 bases). In nucleotides, the CDR3 is TGTGCCAGCAGCCACTTCGGGACACTGTACCAAGAGACCCAGTACTTC. This codes for CASSHFGTLYQETQYF.